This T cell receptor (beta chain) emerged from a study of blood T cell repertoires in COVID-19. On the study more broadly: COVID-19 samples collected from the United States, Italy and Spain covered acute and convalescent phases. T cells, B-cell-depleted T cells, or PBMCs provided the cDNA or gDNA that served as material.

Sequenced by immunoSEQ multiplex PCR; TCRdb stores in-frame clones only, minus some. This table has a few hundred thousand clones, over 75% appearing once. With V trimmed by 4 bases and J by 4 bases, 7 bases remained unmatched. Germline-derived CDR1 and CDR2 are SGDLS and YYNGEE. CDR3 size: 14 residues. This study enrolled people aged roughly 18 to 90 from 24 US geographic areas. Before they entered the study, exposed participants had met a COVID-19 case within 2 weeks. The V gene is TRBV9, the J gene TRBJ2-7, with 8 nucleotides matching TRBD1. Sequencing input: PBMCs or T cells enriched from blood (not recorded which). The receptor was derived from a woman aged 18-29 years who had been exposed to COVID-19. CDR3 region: CASSRGTGGYEQYF. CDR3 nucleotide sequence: TGTGCCAGCAGCAGAGGAACAGGGGGTTACGAGCAGTACTTC.